These 26 T cell receptor beta chains were sequenced from one sample in a study of blood T cell repertoires in COVID-19. Some clones are missing from TCRdb's copy, which holds only in-frame ones; the method was immunoSEQ multiplex PCR. Found here are approximately 150,000 clones, around nine tenths of them singletons; the top ten hold 5% to 6%. Sequencing was done on a sample of peripheral blood. The receptors stem from a human donor in a cohort sampled during active COVID-19.

The chain joins TRBV29-1 to TRBJ2-7, with 8 bases fitting TRBD1. V was clipped by 6 bases and J by 6 bases; unmatched bases: 10. The CDR3 is 13 residues long. The germline CDR1 and CDR2 sequences are SQVTM and ANQGSEA. CDR3 residues: CSVGIGQGFEQYF. Here the CDR3 DNA reads TGCAGCGTGGGTATAGGACAGGGATTCGAGCAGTACTTC.

The chain uses TRBV3-1 (or the pseudogene TRBV3-2) and TRBJ2-7; D may be TRBD1 (6 bases). The CDR3 loop spans 14 amino acids. Germline loops: CDR1 LGHDT, CDR2 YNNKEL (reference sequence). V lost 4 bases and J lost 1, with 11 bases in between. The CDR3 DNA reads TGTGCCAGCAGCCCACAGGGTTGGTCCTACGAGCAGTACTTC. Encoded protein: CASSPQGWSYEQYF.

This chain connects TRBV13 to TRBJ2-3, with 8 bases aligning to TRBD2. Trimming cost V 5 bases and J 6 bases; bases outside gene matches: 1. The CDR3 is 12 amino acids. Germline V gives CDR1 PRHDT, CDR2 FYEKMQ (reference sequence). CDR3 residues: CASSRGGDTQYF. CDR3 DNA sequence: TGTGCCAGCAGCCGCGGGGGGGATACGCAGTATTTT.

The rearrangement uses TRBV3-1 (or the pseudogene TRBV3-2) and TRBJ1-6; 9 bases fit TRBD1. Germline CDR1 is LGHDT and CDR2 is YNNKEL (reference sequence). This CDR3 region has 15 residues. V shed 3 bases, J shed 3 bases, and the junction held 0 bases outside the gene matches. CDR3 amino acids: CASSQTGGYNSPLHF. The DNA for the CDR3 is TGTGCCAGCAGCCAGACAGGGGGCTATAATTCACCCCTCCACTTT.

CDR3 protein: CAPPDSGGGDNEQFF. The DNA of the CDR3 is TGTGCCCCCCCCGATAGCGGCGGGGGGGACAATGAGCAGTTCTTC. J is TRBJ2-1 and V is TRBV27; TRBD2 agrees at 9 bases. The CDR3 spans 15 residues. In germline, CDR1 is MNHEY, CDR2 SMNVEV (reference sequence). Germline trimming cut 11 bases from V and 5 bases from J; bases unmatched to any gene: 13.

The rearrangement uses TRBV7-9 and TRBJ1-1; the D is unclear. Germline assignment: CDR1 SEHNR and CDR2 FQNEAQ (reference sequence). V dropped 4 bases and J dropped 0 bases, with 12 bases sitting between them. This CDR3 is built from 15 residues. CDR3 nucleotides: TGTGCCAGCAGCTCTTCTCTTTCCTTGAACACTGAAGCTTTCTTT. It translates to CASSSSLSLNTEAFF.

The V call is TRBV11-3, the J call TRBJ2-3; maybe TRBD2 (6 bases). The CDR3 contains 14 residues. CDR1 is SGHNT, CDR2 YENEEA, per germline. Trimming shortened V by 5 bases and J by 5 bases, and 14 bases separated the two germline ends. The CDR3 nucleotides read TGTGCCAGCAGCGATCGTGCCGGGGGAGATACGCAGTATTTT. This gives the protein CASSDRAGGDTQYF.

Points on this clone: Other DNA sequences in this specimen translate into the identical CDR3. The chain joins TRBV7-9 to TRBJ1-2; a weak D match, TRBD1 (5 bases). The V gene lost 1 base and the J gene lost 5 bases, with 11 bases spanning the gap. This CDR3 has 14 amino acids. CDR1 is SEHNR, CDR2 FQNEAQ, per germline (reference sequence). The CDR3 loop reads CASSLGGEGYGYTF. Here the CDR3 DNA reads TGTGCCAGCAGCTTAGGAGGGGAGGGGTATGGCTACACCTTC.

The V call is TRBV5-5, the J call TRBJ2-5, with TRBD2 as a possible D gene (6 bases). V was cut by 7 bases and J by 3 bases, with 22 bases left in between. This CDR3 is built from 16 residues. CDR1 is SGHKS and CDR2 is YYEKEE in the germline V gene (reference sequence). CDR3 sequence reads: CASATLGTLGEETQYF. The CDR3 coding sequence is TGTGCCAGCGCCACCCTCGGGACTTTGGGGGAAGAGACCCAGTACTTC.

The V gene is TRBV6-1, the J gene TRBJ2-3, with 11 nucleotides matching TRBD2. This CDR3 has 16 amino acids. V dropped 2 bases and J dropped 2; count of bases not matched to a gene: 3. Germline assignment: CDR1 MNHNS and CDR2 SASEGT. This chain's CDR3 is CASSEQLAGVTDTQYF. CDR3 sequence (DNA): TGTGCCAGCAGTGAACAACTAGCGGGGGTCACAGATACGCAGTATTTT.

J is TRBJ2-1 and V is TRBV27; TRBD1 matches 10 bases. Germline CDR1 and CDR2: MNHEY and SMNVEV (reference sequence). V lost 4 bases and J lost 7; bases outside the gene matches: 7. The CDR3 is 15 amino acids. In DNA, the CDR3 is TGTGCCAGCAGTTCCAGACAGGGGGCTAAGAATGAGCAGTTCTTC. This encodes CASSSRQGAKNEQFF.

The CDR3 sequence: CASSLGGRGSYEQYF. In nucleotides, the CDR3 is TGTGCCAGCAGCTTGGGTGGGAGGGGGTCCTACGAGCAGTACTTC. J is TRBJ2-7 and V is TRBV5-6, with a weak D call TRBD2 (7 bases). Looked up from germline, CDR1 is SGHDT and CDR2 is YYEEEE. CDR3 size: 15 residues. V was cut by 0 bases and J by 1 base, with 11 bases left in between.

The rearrangement joins TRBV19 to TRBJ1-5, with a weak D call TRBD1 (5 bases). Germline V gene data show CDR1 as LNHDA and CDR2 as SQIVND (reference sequence). V gave up 3 bases and J gave up 0 bases, with 15 bases separating them. The CDR3 is 17 residues long. The CDR3 DNA sequence: TGTGCCAGTAGTATGTACAGGTCGGCGAGTAGCAATCAGCCCCAGCATTTT. Its protein product is CASSMYRSASSNQPQHF.

This chain uses TRBV3-1 (or the pseudogene TRBV3-2) with TRBJ2-7; 7 nucleotides line up with TRBD1. V trimming: 4 bases; J trimming: 1 base; junction bases outside the gene matches: 7. The CDR3 runs to 15 residues. CDR1 is LGHDT, CDR2 YNNKEL, per germline (reference sequence). The CDR3: CASSLTGTESYEQYF. In nucleotides, the CDR3 is TGTGCCAGCAGCCTAACCGGGACAGAGTCCTACGAGCAGTACTTC.

In this sample, this clone turned up a few times. The chain links TRBV28 to TRBJ1-2; 10 nucleotides agree with TRBD1. V shed 5 bases and J 4 bases; nucleotides not matched to a gene: 7. Per the germline V gene, CDR1 is MDHEN and CDR2 is SYDVKM. There are 15 residues in the CDR3. The CDR3 here is CASSVDRGLPYGYTF. The DNA of the CDR3 is TGTGCCAGCAGTGTAGACAGGGGGCTACCCTATGGCTACACCTTC.

The J gene is TRBJ1-2, the V gene TRBV28; possibly TRBD1 for D (5 bases). Germline V lookup: CDR1 MDHEN, CDR2 SYDVKM. V was trimmed by 3 bases and J by 13 bases, leaving 12 bases between them. This CDR3 has 11 amino acids. CDR3 loop: CASSFGDSVTF. The CDR3 region has the DNA TGTGCCAGCAGTTTCGGGGACTCGGTCACCTTC.

The chain couples TRBV5-1 to TRBJ2-1; weak D call: TRBD2 (6 bases). Trimming took off 4 bases at V and 3 bases at J, with 14 bases between the two ends. The CDR3 totals 15 residues. The V gene's germline CDR1 is SGHRS and CDR2 YFSETQ. The CDR3 sequence: CASSGGTGNYNEQFF. CDR3 in DNA: TGCGCCAGCAGCGGGGGGACGGGCAACTACAATGAGCAGTTCTTC.

The chain couples TRBV5-6 to TRBJ2-5; maybe TRBD1 (5 bases). The CDR3 sequence is 13 residues long. Trimming left V 2 bases short and J 5 bases short, with 10 bases between. CDR1 SGHDT and CDR2 YYEEEE come from the germline V gene. CDR3 sequence reads: CASSFQGRETQYF. For the CDR3, the DNA is TGTGCCAGCAGCTTTCAGGGTAGGGAGACCCAGTACTTC. Complete variable domain (other parts from reference TRBV5-6 and TRBJ2-5): DAGVTQSPTHLIKTRGQQVTLRCSPKSGHDTVSWYQQALGQGPQFIFQYYEEEERQRGNFPDRFSGHQFPNYSSELNVNALLLGDSALYLCASSFQGRETQYFGPGTRLLVL.

The genes are TRBV28 and TRBJ1-1, with a possible D match to TRBD1 (6 bases). V lost 5 bases and J 2 bases, leaving 18 bases between the germline ends. Looked up from germline, CDR1 is MDHEN and CDR2 is SYDVKM. CDR3 length equals 16 residues. CDR3 nucleotide sequence: TGTGCCAGCAGTAACTCGGAGGGGGGGAAAAACACTGAAGCTTTCTTT. It is translated as CASSNSEGGKNTEAFF.

The J gene is TRBJ2-7, the V gene TRBV5-6, with D possibly being TRBD2 (6 bases). The germline CDR1 and CDR2 sequences are SGHDT and YYEEEE. The CDR3 totals 13 residues. V lost 4 bases, J lost 7 bases, and 15 bases lay in between. CDR3 protein: CASSPGLLLEQYF. CDR3 in DNA: TGTGCCAGCAGCCCGGGACTGCTCCTAGAGCAGTACTTC.

The CDR3 DNA is TGCAGTGCTAGTCCCATGGGGCTAGCGAGCTCCTACGAGCAGTACTTC. Amino acids: CSASPMGLASSYEQYF. The chain carries TRBV20-1 and TRBJ2-7; TRBD2 is a possible D gene (6 bases). The germline V gene encodes CDR1 DFQATT and CDR2 SNEGSKA (reference sequence). With 3 bases removed from V and 0 bases from J, the gap between germline ends came to 18 bases. CDR3 length: 16 amino acids.

The count of this clone is one. The chain employs TRBV5-4 and TRBJ1-1; 9 bases align to TRBD1. CDR1 is SGHNT, CDR2 YYREEE, per germline (reference sequence). CDR3 length: 15 residues. Trimming at V came to 4 bases and at J to 1 base, leaving 5 bases not matched to a gene. CDR3 sequence reads: CASSRDRAGNTEAFF. Here the CDR3 DNA reads TGTGCCAGCAGCAGGGACAGGGCCGGGAACACTGAAGCTTTCTTT.

The chain recombines TRBV6-5 with TRBJ2-3, with 8 bases that match TRBD2. The CDR3 covers 15 residues. Germline V gene data show CDR1 as MNHEY and CDR2 as SVGAGI. V trimming: 5 bases; J trimming: 0 bases; junction bases outside the gene matches: 4. As DNA, the CDR3 is TGTGCCAGCAGTAATAGCGGGGCAAGCACAGATACGCAGTATTTT. As protein: CASSNSGASTDTQYF.

The genes are TRBV9 and TRBJ2-1, with 9 positions matching TRBD2. This CDR3 comprises 17 residues. The ends lost 3 bases at V and 5 bases at J; junction bases unmatched: 12. CDR1 is SGDLS, CDR2 YYNGEE, per germline. The DNA of the CDR3 is TGTGCCAGCAGCGGACCTTCTGGAGCGGGGGGTCACAATGAGCAGTTCTTC. It is translated as CASSGPSGAGGHNEQFF.

J is TRBJ2-2 and V is TRBV7-3; D might be TRBD2 (6 bases). This CDR3 spans 19 amino acids. V was pared by 4 bases and J by 5 bases, with 26 bases between. The germline gives CDR1 SGHTA, CDR2 FQGTGA. The CDR3 bases are TGTGCCAGCAGCTCCGATGGGGACGAACTCGTCGGGAGAACCGGGGAGCTGTTTTTT. Its translation: CASSSDGDELVGRTGELFF.

The CDR3 is CASSLWGQGYEQYF. Here the CDR3 DNA reads TGTGCCAGCAGTTTATGGGGACAGGGGTACGAGCAGTACTTC. This chain uses TRBV28 with TRBJ2-7, with TRBD1 identical over 10 bases. V was pared by 0 bases and J by 4 bases, with 0 bases of the junction left unmatched. The CDR3 has 14 residues. Germline V gives CDR1 MDHEN, CDR2 SYDVKM.